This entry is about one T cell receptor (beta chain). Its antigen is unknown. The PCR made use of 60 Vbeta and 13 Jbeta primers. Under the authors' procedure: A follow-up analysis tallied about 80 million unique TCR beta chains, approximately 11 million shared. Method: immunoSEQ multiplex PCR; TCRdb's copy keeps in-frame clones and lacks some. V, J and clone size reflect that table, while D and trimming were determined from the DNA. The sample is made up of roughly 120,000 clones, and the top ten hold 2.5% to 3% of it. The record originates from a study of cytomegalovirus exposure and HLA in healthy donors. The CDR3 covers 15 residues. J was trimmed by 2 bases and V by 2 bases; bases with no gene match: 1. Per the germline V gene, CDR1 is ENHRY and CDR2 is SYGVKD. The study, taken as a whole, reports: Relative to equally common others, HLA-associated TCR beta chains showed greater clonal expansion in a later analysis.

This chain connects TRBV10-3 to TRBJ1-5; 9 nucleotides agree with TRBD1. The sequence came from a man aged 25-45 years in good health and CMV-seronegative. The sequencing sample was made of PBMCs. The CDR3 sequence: CAISEGDRGNQPQHF. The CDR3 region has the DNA TGTGCCATCAGTGAGGGGGACAGGGGCAATCAGCCCCAGCATTTT.